These 19 T cell receptor beta chains originate from one sample sequenced in a study of cytomegalovirus exposure and HLA in healthy donors. A multiplex PCR was run with 60 Vbeta primers and 13 Jbeta primers. Only in-frame clones appear in the TCRdb table, and some are missing; sequencing was by immunoSEQ multiplex PCR. This table holds about 200,000 clones, around 88% found once. Sequenced sample: PBMCs. These receptors came from a man aged 40-50 years in good health and CMV-seropositive.

The chain has TRBV19 and TRBJ1-3; tentative D call: TRBD1 (5 bases). V was shortened by 5 bases and J by 4 bases, with 18 bases between the two germline ends. Germline V gene sequence: CDR1 LNHDA, CDR2 SQIVND (reference sequence). The CDR3 has 16 amino acids. CDR3 sequence reads: CASSPVIRVAGNTIYF. The CDR3 DNA sequence: TGTGCCAGTAGTCCGGTTATCAGGGTCGCCGGAAACACCATATATTTT.

The chain carries TRBV4-3 and TRBJ1-3; D remains unclear. Germline CDR1 LGHNA, CDR2 YSLEER. V lost 0 bases and J lost 0, with 12 bases in between. The CDR3 contains 17 residues. As DNA, the CDR3 is TGCGCCAGCAGCCAAGATCCCTCAGCGACCTCTGGAAACACCATATATTTT. Amino acid sequence: CASSQDPSATSGNTIYF.

This clone has just a few counts. The V call is TRBV13, the J call TRBJ2-5; 8 bases match TRBD1. V dropped 5 bases and J dropped 5; count of bases not matched to a gene: 4. CDR1 and CDR2 from the germline V gene are PRHDT and FYEKMQ (reference sequence). This CDR3 spans 13 amino acids. DNA for the CDR3: TGTGCCAGCAGCCCAAGGACAGGGGAGACCCAGTACTTC. It codes for CASSPRTGETQYF.

J is TRBJ2-7 and V is TRBV14; 7 bases line up with TRBD1. CDR1 is SGHDN, CDR2 FVKESK, per germline. V was clipped by 4 bases and J by 0 bases; unmatched bases: 6. CDR3 size: 15 residues. As DNA, the CDR3 is TGTGCCAGCAGCCCTACGGGGACAGTCTCCTACGAGCAGTACTTC. Protein product: CASSPTGTVSYEQYF.

The CDR3 nucleotides are TGTGCCAGCAGTTGGTCAACAGGGGGACGGTTGAACACTGAAGCTTTCTTT. Amino acids: CASSWSTGGRLNTEAFF. The chain recombines TRBV11-2 with TRBJ1-1; 8 nucleotides match TRBD1. Germline assignment: CDR1 SGHAT and CDR2 FQNNGV. The CDR3 is made up of 17 amino acids. J gave up 0 bases and V 6 bases, and 12 bases lay outside the gene matches.

The CDR3 DNA is TGTGCCATCACCTCAGGTTCCTACGAGCAGTACTTC. Its protein is CAITSGSYEQYF. The chain employs TRBV10-3 and TRBJ2-7; the D is unclear. This CDR3 contains 12 residues. The V gene lost 7 bases and the J gene lost 1 base, with 8 bases spanning the gap. Germline CDR1 ENHRY, CDR2 SYGVKD.

The chain uses TRBV4-3 and TRBJ1-1; no clear D gene. This CDR3 has 14 residues. Germline loops: CDR1 LGHNA, CDR2 YSLEER. V was clipped by 0 bases and J by 4 bases, with 9 bases between them. In DNA form, the CDR3 reads TGCGCCAGCAGCCAAGAAATGGGAGGCACTGAAGCTTTCTTT. Encoded protein: CASSQEMGGTEAFF.

V gene TRBV7-8 combines with J gene TRBJ2-1; 11 bases match TRBD2. Looked up from germline, CDR1 is SGHVS and CDR2 is FQNEAQ. The V segment lost 1 base and the J segment 3 bases; nucleotides outside the gene matches: 17. The CDR3 is 21 residues long. The CDR3 here is CASSLDAPRSVAGGFYNEQFF. CDR3 coding DNA: TGTGCCAGCAGCTTAGACGCCCCCCGGTCCGTAGCGGGAGGGTTCTACAATGAGCAGTTCTTC.

This clone appeared a single time. The rearrangement links TRBV18 to TRBJ2-1; possible D gene TRBD1, 6 bases. Germline lookup yields CDR1 KGHSH and CDR2 LQKENI. V was trimmed by 2 bases and J by 3 bases, leaving 11 bases between them. There are 15 residues in the CDR3. The CDR3 DNA follows: TGTGCCAGCTCACCAATAACAGGGAGCTACAATGAGCAGTTCTTC. Amino acid sequence: CASSPITGSYNEQFF. Filled out from reference TRBV18 and TRBJ2-1, the complete variable domain reads NAGVMQNPRHLVRRRGQEARLRCSPMKGHSHVYWYRQLPEEGLKFMVYLQKENIIDESGMPKERFSAEFPKEGPSILRIQQVVRGDSAAYFCASSPITGSYNEQFFGPGTRLTVL.

The rearrangement uses TRBV18 and TRBJ2-7; possibly TRBD1 for D (5 bases). The CDR3 runs to 15 residues. V was clipped by 5 bases and J by 0 bases, with 14 bases between them. CDR1 and CDR2 from the germline V gene are KGHSH and LQKENI. CDR3 amino acids: CASSTDRRTSYEQYF. CDR3 coding DNA: TGTGCCAGCTCAACTGACAGAAGGACCTCCTACGAGCAGTACTTC.

This rearrangement joins TRBV5-8 to TRBJ2-6; D is unclear. Germline values: CDR1 SGHTS, CDR2 YDEGEE. CDR3 length: 15 residues. The germline V and J ends were trimmed by 0 bases and 6 bases, with 10 bases remaining between them. The CDR3 here is CASSLALHLANVLTF. DNA of the CDR3: TGTGCCAGCAGCTTGGCGCTCCACTTGGCCAACGTCCTGACTTTC. Full variable domain (missing parts from reference TRBV5-8 and TRBJ2-6): EAGVTQSPTHLIKTRGQQATLRCSPISGHTSVYWYQQALGLGLQFLLWYDEGEERNRGNFPPRFSGRQFPNYSSELNVNALELEDSALYLCASSLALHLANVLTFGAGSRLTVL.

This clone was recorded a few times. V and J are TRBV25-1 and TRBJ1-5; D not certain. Germline V lookup: CDR1 MGHDK, CDR2 SYGVNS. The CDR3 length is 15 residues. V was trimmed by 3 bases and J by 2 bases, leaving 11 bases between them. CDR3 sequence: CASSDMGQGNQPQHF. In DNA, the CDR3 is TGTGCCAGCAGTGATATGGGTCAGGGCAATCAGCCCCAGCATTTT.

The chain recombines TRBV28 with TRBJ2-7; D gene uncertain. The CDR3 consists of 12 residues. Germline CDR1 is MDHEN and CDR2 is SYDVKM. Deletions cut 7 bases from V and 2 bases from J, with 9 bases between. Here the CDR3 DNA reads TGTGCCAGCAAGACTGAACCCTACGAGCAGTACTTC. Amino acids: CASKTEPYEQYF.

V usage is TRBV6-5 and J usage is TRBJ2-4; 8 bases agree with TRBD1. Germline V gene lookup returns CDR1 MNHEY and CDR2 SVGAGI. V lost 2 bases to trimming and J lost 5 bases; unmatched junction nucleotides: 5. The CDR3 length is 15 residues. The CDR3 sequence is CASSYRTGLENIQYF. The DNA of the CDR3 is TGTGCCAGCAGTTACCGGACAGGGCTCGAAAACATTCAGTACTTC.

This clone appeared a single time. The chain carries TRBV7-9 and TRBJ1-5, with a tentative D call TRBD1 (6 bases). Germline V lookup: CDR1 SEHNR, CDR2 FQNEAQ (reference sequence). CDR3 length: 13 residues. Trimming took 6 bases from V and 5 from J, leaving 11 bases between them. The CDR3 DNA reads TGTGCCAGCAGTATACAGGGTGATCAGCCCCAGCATTTT. It yields the protein CASSIQGDQPQHF.

This clone was detected only once. The CDR3 end shows no conserved phenylalanine or tryptophan, and so a read error is likely. The chain joins TRBV15 to TRBJ1-1, with D possibly TRBD1 on 5 matching bases. V was pared by 4 bases and J by 5 bases, with 11 bases between. Germline loops: CDR1 LNHNV, CDR2 YYDKDF (reference sequence). The CDR3 has 13 residues. This CDR3 is CATSKIEGTEAFL. In DNA, the CDR3 is TGTGCCACCAGCAAGATAGAGGGGACTGAAGCTTTCCTT.

The rearrangement joins TRBV7-6 to TRBJ2-2, with 10 bases matching TRBD2. This CDR3 region has 15 residues. The V gene end was trimmed by 10 bases and the J gene end by 7 bases; junction bases not matched to a gene: 12. Germline loops: CDR1 SGHVS, CDR2 FNYEAQ. CDR3 region: CATERSGRAGGELFF. CDR3 DNA: TGTGCCACTGAGAGAAGCGGGAGGGCCGGCGGGGAGCTGTTTTTT.

The rearrangement links TRBV30 to TRBJ2-5; weak D call: TRBD1 (6 bases). The J call is in doubt because the DNA end fits TRBJ2-7 better. CDR1 GTSNPN and CDR2 SVGIG come from the germline V gene (reference sequence). The CDR3 consists of 12 residues. The CDR3 region is CAWSRGSYEQYF. DNA for the CDR3: TGTGCCTGGTCCAGGGGATCCTACGAGCAGTACTTC.

V gene TRBV27 combines with J gene TRBJ2-1, with a possible D match to TRBD1 (6 bases). CDR1 and CDR2 from the germline V gene are MNHEY and SMNVEV (reference sequence). V was cut by 1 base and J by 5 bases, with 18 bases left in between. This CDR3 is 17 amino acids long. The CDR3 DNA reads as TGTGCCAGCAGTTTATTCCCCCCAGGGGCTCTGGACAATGAGCAGTTCTTC. It translates to CASSLFPPGALDNEQFF.